These T cell receptor beta chains were read from a single sample in a study of shared T cell receptors in the human thymus. Produced via immunoSEQ multiplex PCR; TCRdb's table is partial and in-frame only. This table holds hundreds of thousands of clones, approximately 80% found once. These data are also associated with another study on human thymus T cells.

The material sequenced was thymocytes. Receptor source: a boy under two years old with a congenital heart defect. The CDR3 runs from the conserved cysteine through the conserved F or W. A D gene is named only where the DNA matches it firmly. The listing skips clone size in some rows; elsewhere it reads once, few, many or a size class.

V	D	size	J	DNA	CDR3
TRBV29-1	TRBD1	-	TRBJ1-3	TGCAGCGTTTCAGGGGGCGATCCGGGAAACACCATATATTTT	CSVSGGDPGNTIYF
TRBV29-1	TRBD1	few	TRBJ2-7	TGCAGCGTTGAGGACAACGGGACAGACTACGAGCAGTACTTC	CSVEDNGTDYEQYF
TRBV4-2	TRBD2	-	TRBJ2-5	TGTGCCAGCAGCCAAGATCTGCGACTAGCGGGAGGGCAGGAGTACTTC	CASSQDLRLAGGQEYF
TRBV11-3	-	-	TRBJ2-3	TGTGCCAGCAGCACCCTTGAGCGGGTTCGGACAGATACGCAGTATTTT	CASSTLERVRTDTQYF
TRBV10-1	TRBD1	few	TRBJ2-7	TGCGCCACCCCAGGGGGCTACGAGCAGTACTTC	CATPGGYEQYF
TRBV30	-	-	TRBJ2-3	TGTGCCTGGCGGGGGTTTGAGGGGCTACCCTTCACAGATACGCAGTATTTT	CAWRGFEGLPFTDTQYF
TRBV28	TRBD1	-	TRBJ1-5	TGTGCCAGCAGTTTATCAGGGGGGAGAGGCAATCAGCCCCAGCATTTT	CASSLSGGRGNQPQHF
TRBV2	TRBD1	-	TRBJ1-1	TGTGCCAGCAGTGAAGCGCGGGACAGGGGGACCACTGAAGCTTTCTTT	CASSEARDRGTTEAFF
TRBV7-2	TRBD1	-	TRBJ2-1	TGTGCCAGCAGCTTAGAGGGGGACAGGTCTAAGGTGGAGGACAATGAGCAGTTCTTC	CASSLEGDRSKVEDNEQFF
TRBV19	-	-	TRBJ2-7	TGTGCCAGTAGTATGGCCAGGGGGGTATCCTACGAGCAGTACTTC	CASSMARGVSYEQYF
TRBV28	TRBD2	-	TRBJ2-1	TGTGCCAGCAGTTCCCGACTAGCGGGAATGAATGAGCAGTTCTTC	CASSSRLAGMNEQFF
TRBV9	TRBD1	-	TRBJ2-6	TGTGCCAGCAGCGGGAGACAGGGATCTGGGGCCAACGTCCTGACTTTC	CASSGRQGSGANVLTF
TRBV4-3	TRBD1	-	TRBJ1-2	TGCGCCAGCAGCCATGGGACAGGGGGCGGCTATGGCTACACCTTC	CASSHGTGGGYGYTF
TRBV7-9	-	-	TRBJ1-5	TGTGCCAGCAGCTTTCGGAATCAGCCCCAGCATTTT	CASSFRNQPQHF